This TCR beta chain emerged from a study of blood T cell repertoires in COVID-19. Only in-frame clones appear in the TCRdb table, and some are missing; sequencing was by immunoSEQ multiplex PCR. Of 110,000 or so clones in the sample, around 80% are singletons; the top ten hold 5.5% to 7%. The junction had 5 bases not matched to a gene; V was cut back by 5 bases and J by 4 bases. This CDR3 contains 15 residues. The V gene's germline CDR1 is KGHSH and CDR2 LQKENI. Sequencing input: peripheral blood. This sequence originates from a man aged 65-85 years with acute or convalescent COVID-19. This chain connects TRBV18 to TRBJ1-2, with TRBD1 matching 12 bases. The DNA for the CDR3 is TGTGCCAGCTCAGCAGGGACAGGGGGCGCCTATGGCTACACCTTC. Translating gives CASSAGTGGAYGYTF.